The clone carrying this T cell receptor (beta chain) was counted between two and nine times. CDR3 length: 12 residues. J gave up 6 bases and V 6 bases, and 7 bases lay outside the gene matches. Germline V gives CDR1 SQVTM, CDR2 ANQGSEA. This specimen belongs to a study of cytomegalovirus exposure and HLA in healthy donors. Sequencing was performed with immunoSEQ multiplex PCR; in TCRdb, only in-frame clones are kept and a portion is missing. This table holds 250,000 to 400,000 clones, about 90% found once. The receptor was derived from a woman in her thirties in good health and CMV-seropositive. Sequenced input: PBMCs. The V call is TRBV29-1, the J call TRBJ1-2; 7 positions agree with TRBD1. For the CDR3, the DNA is TGCAGCGTCAGGGGTCAGGGGGATGGCTACACCTTC. Translating gives CSVRGQGDGYTF.